This T cell receptor beta chain was identified in a study of cytomegalovirus exposure and HLA in healthy donors. Regarding the study as a whole: A previous analysis found most TCR beta V segments productive roughly 87% or roughly 30% of the time.

This clone has a handful of counts. The antigen is not known. The PCR employed 60 Vbeta primers together with 13 Jbeta primers. In the original workflow: Later work found 65 million to 90 million unique TCR beta chains, with around 10 million shared. Produced via immunoSEQ multiplex PCR; TCRdb's table is partial and in-frame only. D and trimming come from the DNA, and the V and J calls and clone size come from that table. The data contain around 140,000 clones, approximately 80% of them singletons. The sequence was obtained from a female donor in good health and CMV-seropositive. Input material: PBMCs.

CDR3 protein: CASSFEQETQYF. The DNA for the CDR3 is TGTGCCAGCAGTTTCGAGCAAGAGACCCAGTACTTC. V and J are TRBV28 and TRBJ2-5; D gene uncertain. The CDR3 extends over 12 amino acids. Germline V CDR1 and CDR2: MDHEN, SYDVKM. Trimming shortened V by 3 bases and J by 2 bases, and 4 bases separated the two germline ends.